What follows describes a single T cell receptor (beta chain). In the original workflow: How many nucleated cells were present was estimated from reference gene primer amplification. Assay used: immunoSEQ multiplex PCR; TCRdb lists only in-frame clones, some missing. That table gives V, J and clone size, and the DNA gave D and trimming. The table has about 140,000 clones, less than 80% seen once; the top ten hold 3% to 4.5%. Germline-derived CDR1 and CDR2 are MNHNY and SVGAGI (reference sequence). Between the trimmed V and J ends, which lost 4 bases and 0 bases, there was a span of 7 bases. The CDR3 length is 13 residues. This record comes from a study of blood T cell repertoires in COVID-19. Study-level information: The United States, Italy and Spain provided the acute and convalescent COVID-19 samples.

This TCR derives from a man in his sixties with acute or convalescent COVID-19. Sequencing was performed on peripheral blood. This chain joins TRBV6-6 and TRBJ2-7; D gene unclear. Written as DNA, the CDR3 is TGTGCCAGCAGTTCACCTAGCTCCTACGAGCAGTACTTC. As protein: CASSSPSSYEQYF.